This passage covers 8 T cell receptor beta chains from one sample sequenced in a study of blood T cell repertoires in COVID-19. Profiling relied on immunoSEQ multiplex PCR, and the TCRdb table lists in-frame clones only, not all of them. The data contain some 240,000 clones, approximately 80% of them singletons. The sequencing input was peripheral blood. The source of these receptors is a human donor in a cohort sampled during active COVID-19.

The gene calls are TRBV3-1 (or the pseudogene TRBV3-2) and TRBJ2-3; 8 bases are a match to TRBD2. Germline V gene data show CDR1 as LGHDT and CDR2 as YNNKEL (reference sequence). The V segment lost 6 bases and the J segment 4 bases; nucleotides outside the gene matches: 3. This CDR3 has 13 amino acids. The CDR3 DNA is TGTGCCAGCAGTCCGGGGGGGCCAGATACGCAGTATTTT. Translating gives CASSPGGPDTQYF.

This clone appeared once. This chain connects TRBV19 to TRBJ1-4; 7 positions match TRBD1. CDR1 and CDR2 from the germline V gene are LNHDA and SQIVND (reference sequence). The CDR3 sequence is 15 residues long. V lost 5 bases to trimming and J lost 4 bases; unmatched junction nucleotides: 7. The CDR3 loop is CASSFRQGRNEKLFF. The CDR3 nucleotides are TGTGCCAGTAGTTTTCGACAGGGCCGTAATGAAAAACTGTTTTTT.

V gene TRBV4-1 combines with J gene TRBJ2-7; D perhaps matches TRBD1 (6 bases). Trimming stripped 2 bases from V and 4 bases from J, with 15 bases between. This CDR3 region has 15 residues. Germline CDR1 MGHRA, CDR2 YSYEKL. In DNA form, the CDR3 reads TGCGCCAGCAGCCAAACGGACAGCTCCCGTTACGAGCAGTACTTC. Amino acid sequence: CASSQTDSSRYEQYF.

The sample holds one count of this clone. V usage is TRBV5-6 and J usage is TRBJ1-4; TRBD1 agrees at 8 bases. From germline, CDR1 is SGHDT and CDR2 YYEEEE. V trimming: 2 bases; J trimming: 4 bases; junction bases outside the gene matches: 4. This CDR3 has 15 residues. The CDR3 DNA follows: TGTGCCAGCAGCTTAAGACAGGGGCGTAATGAAAAACTGTTTTTT. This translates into CASSLRQGRNEKLFF.

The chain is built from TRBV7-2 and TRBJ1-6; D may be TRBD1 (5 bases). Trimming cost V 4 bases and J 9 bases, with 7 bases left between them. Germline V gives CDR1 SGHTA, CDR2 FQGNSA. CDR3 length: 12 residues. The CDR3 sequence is CASSWTRSPLHF. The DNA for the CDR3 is TGTGCCAGCAGCTGGACACGTTCACCCCTCCACTTT.

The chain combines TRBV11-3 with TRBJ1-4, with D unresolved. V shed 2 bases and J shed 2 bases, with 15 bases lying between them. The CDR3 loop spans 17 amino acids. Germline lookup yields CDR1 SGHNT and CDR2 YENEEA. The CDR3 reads CASSLRRSRGTNEKLFF. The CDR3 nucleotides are TGTGCCAGCAGCTTACGGCGGTCACGCGGGACTAATGAAAAACTGTTTTTT.

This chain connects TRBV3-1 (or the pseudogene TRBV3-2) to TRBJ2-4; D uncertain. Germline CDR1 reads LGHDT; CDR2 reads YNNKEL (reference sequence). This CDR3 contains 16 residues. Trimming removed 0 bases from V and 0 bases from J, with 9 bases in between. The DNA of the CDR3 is TGTGCCAGCAGCCAAGAAGCAATTATAGCCAAAAACATTCAGTACTTC. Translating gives CASSQEAIIAKNIQYF.

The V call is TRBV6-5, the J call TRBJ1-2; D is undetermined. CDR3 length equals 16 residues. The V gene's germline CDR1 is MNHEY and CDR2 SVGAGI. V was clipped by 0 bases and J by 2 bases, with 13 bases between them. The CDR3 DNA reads TGTGCCAGCAGTTACTCCAGAGGGAATAGGAACTATGGCTACACCTTC. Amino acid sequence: CASSYSRGNRNYGYTF.